This T cell receptor beta chain was sequenced in a study of cytomegalovirus exposure and HLA in healthy donors. Study-wide context: Inside one of the first data releases sat around 80 million unique TCRs taken from HLA-typed donors. Findings and limits, study-wide: Using the classifier, cytomegalovirus status was reportedly diagnosed with high specificity and sensitivity. For presence/absence analyses, sequencing depth was assumed to be roughly uniform across donors.

With regard to this clone: Its specificity is not known.

The CDR3 is made up of 14 amino acids. In germline, CDR1 is SGHTA, CDR2 FQGNSA. Losses at the gene ends were 5 bases for V and 7 bases for J; bases not matched to a gene: 4. A multiplex PCR was run with 60 Vbeta primers and 13 Jbeta primers. Sequencing used immunoSEQ multiplex PCR; TCRdb keeps in-frame clones, though not all of them. The sample includes 200,000 or so clones, more than 75% seen only once; the top ten take roughly 6%. This TCR came from a woman in her forties or fifties in good health and CMV-seropositive. The sequenced material came from PBMCs. The genes are TRBV7-2 and TRBJ1-6; 8 nucleotides align to TRBD1. CDR3 sequence reads: CASSPRTGNSPLHF. The CDR3, as DNA: TGTGCCAGCAGCCCGCGGACAGGGAATTCACCCCTCCACTTT.